This TCR beta chain is drawn from a study of spatial heterogeneity in lung cancer. In the study overall: PBMC samples from follow-up, where available, were sequenced a median of around two years after resection. Raw-read counts averaged over ten per unique TCR and UMI combination.

Time point specified: blood at routine non-recurrence follow-up after resection. From tumor, nontumor lung or frozen PBMC, whole RNA was taken unsorted for sequencing. This clonotype was observed a handful of times. TCRdb reprocessed the 5' RACE reads with MiXCR, giving one entry per CDR3 protein. The repertoire holds roughly 120,000 distinct CDR3 sequences, with roughly 10% as singletons. The sequences come from PBMCs, collected at follow-up. The TCR was taken from a female donor with early-stage non-small cell lung cancer.

In nucleotides, the CDR3 is TGTGCCAGCAGCCAAGGCCAGGGGCGGTCCGAGCAGTACGTC. Translating it yields CASSQGQGRSEQYV. The gene calls are TRBV3-1 and TRBJ2-7; a weak D match, TRBD1 (6 bases). V lost 1 base to trimming and J lost 6 bases, with 13 bases between them. Germline CDR1 and CDR2: LGHDT and YNNKEL (reference sequence). This CDR3 has 14 amino acids.